This entry features one T cell receptor beta chain sequence. What antigen it recognizes has not been identified. Base qualities were left out, and no much larger clone turns up one base away. Ficoll-Paque density gradient centrifugation was the method used to isolate PBMCs. This record comes from a study of T-cell memory formation after mild COVID-19 (dated by TCRdb to the early 2020s). Background for the entire study: TCR sequence clusters from the two donors were found to be largely donor specific. The cohort comprised two young, previously healthy adult volunteers, one female and one male. In a couple of donors, T-cell clones that expanded and contracted after mild COVID-19 were followed by sequencing TCRalpha and TCRbeta repertoires longitudinally. Overall results and qualifications from the work: Balanced CD4/CD8 phenotypes were observed for clones contracting from day 15 to 85, whereas a bias towards CD4+ was observed for a second wave of clones expanding from day 15 to 37. The study included only a couple of mild cases, and larger cohorts that include severe cases with pre-infection samples were judged to be necessary. Contracting CD4+ clones turned up mainly in the CM and EM memory subsets, whereas EMRA was where CD8+ clones were enriched. Some responding clones were found in pre-infection memory, which suggests that pre-existing cross-reactive memory T cells took part in the SARS-CoV-2 response. SARS-CoV-2 specificity of the second-wave clones peaking on day 37 was not confirmed.

Relative to germline, V is 1 base shorter and J is 3 bases shorter, with 12 bases between their ends. Including cysteine and phenylalanine, the CDR3 has 15 amino acids. CDR3 DNA only is kept here, 45 bases in frame from base 1. Based on the germline V gene, the CDR1 and CDR2 sequences are SGHTA and FQGNSA. Instrument on record: Illumina NovaSeq 6000. Using 5'RACE with constant-segment primers, TCRalpha and TCRbeta cDNA libraries were constructed, with sample barcodes and unique molecular identifiers added in the process. Trizol reagent was used to extract RNA from every sample. Amplification of the libraries took two PCR steps, and the second step added a second sample barcode plus Illumina TruSeq adapters. Sequencing of libraries was performed on an Illumina NovaSeq with 2 x 150 bp paired-end reads. For the original study's pipeline: Demultiplexing of reads and collapsing into UMI-guided consensus sequences were performed with migec v1.2.7. Using mixcr v2.1.11, UMI consensuses were aligned to TRA and TRB V and J templates and then assembled into clonotypes. Expanded or contracted clonotypes were those called significant by both edgeR and NoisET, with noise models trained on biological replicates. For edgeR calls, the cutoffs were a false discovery rate-adjusted p below 0.01 and a log2 fold-change threshold of 1. As an exploratory analysis of dynamics, max-normalized trajectories of the 1000 most abundant clonotypes were examined with PCA combined with hierarchical clustering. Separately sequenced CD4+ and CD8+ repertoires were used to assign the CD4 or CD8 phenotype of responding clones. In TCRdb, the public reads were trimmed at Q25 with fastp and aligned with MiXCR, with productive beta chains retained. Each entry is one CDR3 protein sequence, shown with its most common DNA and genes. The V and J calls, along with clone size, are taken from TCRdb and not from the paper's own processing. This sample comprises about 400,000 distinct CDR3 sequences, around 15% of them detected only once. The ten largest make up around 21% of the sample.

The chain is assembled from TRBV7-2 and TRBJ2-5; TRBD2 is a weak D gene call, 5 bases matching. The sequencing input was PBMCs or a T cell subset sorted from them (not recorded which). This receptor was taken from a man aged 18 to 29 who had mild COVID-19 (a few samples of this study predate the infection). The sample titles of this study are shuffled in the database, so cell type and time point are left out; the donor was told from shared clones. The DNA is as follows: TGTGCCAGCAGCTTAGGGAGGACCTCCGAAGAGACCCAGTACTTC. Protein translation: CASSLGRTSEETQYF. Reference TRBV7-2 and TRBJ2-5 genes cover what lies past the CDR3, so the full variable domain is GAGVSQSPSNKVTEKGKDVELRCDPISGHTALYWYRQSLGQGLEFLIYFQGNSAPDKSGLPSDRFSAERTGGSVSTLTIQRTQQEDSAVYLCASSLGRTSEETQYFGPGTRLLVL.